This is a list of T cell receptor beta chains from one sample in a study of T cell responses to AZD1222 COVID-19 vaccine. TCRdb keeps only in-frame clones here, not all; method: immunoSEQ multiplex PCR. The table records some 120,000 clones, about 91% of them present only once. Sequenced here: peripheral blood, sampled on day 0 of AZD1222 vaccination. These receptors came from an adult in good health. The CDR3 runs from the conserved cysteine through the conserved F or W. The D gene is left open where the match is weak. Clone size is not always given. Where it is, it says once, few, many or a class for expanded clones.

d_gene	abundance	v_gene	j_gene	CDR3nt	CDR3aa
-	once	TRBV4-1	TRBJ2-5	TGCGCCAGCAGCAGGAAGTTCCCAACCGAAGGGGGGGCAGAGACCCAGTACTTC	CASSRKFPTEGGAETQYF
TRBD1	-	TRBV5-1	TRBJ2-1	TGCGCCAGCAGCTTGACAGGGGACTACAATGAGCAGTTCTTC	CASSLTGDYNEQFF
-	once	TRBV5-1	TRBJ1-2	TGCGCCAGCAGAGAGGTTCTGGAAGATGGCTACACCTTC	CASREVLEDGYTF
-	-	TRBV28	TRBJ1-2	TGTGCCAGCAGTTTAGCAGGGCGCTCCTATGGCTACACCTTC	CASSLAGRSYGYTF
-	-	TRBV6-6	TRBJ1-5	TGTGCCAGCAGTCCAAATGGGGGGGCGCAAGGCAATCAGCCCCAGCATTTT	CASSPNGGAQGNQPQHF
-	-	TRBV9	TRBJ1-1	TGTGCCAGCAGCGAGGCTTGGGGGAACACTGAAGCTTTCTTT	CASSEAWGNTEAFF
TRBD2	-	TRBV3-1/TRBV3-2	TRBJ2-3	TGTGCCAGCAGCCAAGTCCAAAAGCGGGGTAGCACAGATACGCAGTATTTT	CASSQVQKRGSTDTQYF
TRBD1	-	TRBV5-5	TRBJ1-4	TGTGCCAGCAGCTTGTTGACAGGGCCCGGTGAAAAACTGTTTTTT	CASSLLTGPGEKLFF
-	-	TRBV15	TRBJ2-1	TGTGCCACCAGCGGACACCGGGACACCAATGAGCAGTTCTTC	CATSGHRDTNEQFF
TRBD1	once	TRBV29-1	TRBJ2-2	TGCAGCGTTGAAACAGGGGCCCAGGGCACCGGGGAGCTGTTTTTT	CSVETGAQGTGELFF
-	-	TRBV4-3	TRBJ1-2	TGCGCCAGCAGCCAAGAAAGGATTTTCTATGGCTACACCTTC	CASSQERIFYGYTF
TRBD1	-	TRBV4-1	TRBJ1-1	TGCGCCAGCAGCCAAGAGTGGACAGGGGTGAACACTGAAGCTTTCTTT	CASSQEWTGVNTEAFF
-	-	TRBV11-2	TRBJ1-2	TGTGCCAGCAGCTTACGACACTCAGAGAGTGCTATCTATGGCTACACCTTC	CASSLRHSESAIYGYTF
TRBD1	once	TRBV9	TRBJ2-7	TGTGCCAGCAGCGTAGCGCCGGGACAGGGGACCTACGAGCAGTACTTC	CASSVAPGQGTYEQYF
-	-	TRBV7-3	TRBJ1-1	TGTGCCAGCAGCTTAATCCTCATGAGGGGGTTGAACACTGAAGCTTTCTTT	CASSLILMRGLNTEAFF
-	-	TRBV7-8	TRBJ1-2	TGTGCCAGCAGCTTATCAGGCCATAACTATGGCTACACCTTC	CASSLSGHNYGYTF
-	once	TRBV5-1	TRBJ2-3	TGCGCCAGCAGCGGGCAAGCCCTAGTAGATACGCAGTATTTT	CASSGQALVDTQYF
-	-	TRBV18	TRBJ2-7	TGTGCCAGCTCACCTGGGTCCTACGAGCAGTACTTC	CASSPGSYEQYF
-	-	TRBV19	TRBJ1-6	TGTGCCACTTGCCCTATCAGGGGCGGTGGTTCACCCCTCCACTTT	CATCPIRGGGSPLHF
TRBD1	-	TRBV6-5	TRBJ2-1	TGTGCCAGCAGTTATTCCGGGACAGGGTCCTCCGATGAGCAGTTCTTC	CASSYSGTGSSDEQFF
-	-	TRBV4-1	TRBJ2-7	TGCGCCAGCAGCCAAGATGGGAACCAGGAGCGGTACGAGCAGTACTTC	CASSQDGNQERYEQYF
TRBD2	-	TRBV9	TRBJ2-1	TGTGCCAGGCCTTGGGAGACTAGCGGGAGAAATGAGCAGTTCTTC	CARPWETSGRNEQFF
-	-	TRBV20-1	TRBJ2-3	TGCAGTGCTAGTGTCGGAAACACAGATACGCAGTATTTT	CSASVGNTDTQYF
-	-	TRBV7-7	TRBJ2-7	TGTGCCAGCAGCTTAGAGGAACAGGGCTCCGAGCAGTACTTC	CASSLEEQGSEQYF
TRBD1	-	TRBV7-2	TRBJ1-2	TGTGCCAGCAGAACTCCGGGACAGAGCTTTAACTATGGCTACACCTTC	CASRTPGQSFNYGYTF
-	-	TRBV18	TRBJ2-7	TGTGCCAGCTCATCCCCTTTGACCGACGAGCAGTACTTC	CASSSPLTDEQYF
TRBD1	few	TRBV10-1	TRBJ2-1	TGCGCCAGCATTCCGGGACAGGGGGTAGGCAATGAGCAGTTCTTC	CASIPGQGVGNEQFF
TRBD2	-	TRBV11-2	TRBJ2-3	TGTGCCAGCAGCTTAGGACTAGCGGGGGGGACCGATACGCAGTATTTT	CASSLGLAGGTDTQYF
-	few	TRBV10-3	TRBJ1-1	TGTGCCATCAGCCCAGGTAGAGGGACCCCTGAAGCTTTCTTT	CAISPGRGTPEAFF
-	-	TRBV9	TRBJ1-2	TGTGCCAGCAGCTCAGCCTGGGGAGGGGCGACTAACTATGGCTACACCTTC	CASSSAWGGATNYGYTF
-	-	TRBV7-3	TRBJ1-1	TGTGCCAGCAGCCCCCAGGGGAACACTGAAGCTTTCTTT	CASSPQGNTEAFF
-	-	TRBV15	TRBJ1-1	TGTGCCACCAGCCCCCTCGGAGGGAAAGCTTTCTTT	CATSPLGGKAFF
-	-	TRBV7-2	TRBJ1-2	TGTGCCAGCAGCCCCTCTGGGTTCGGAGGCTACACCTTC	CASSPSGFGGYTF
TRBD2	-	TRBV11-2	TRBJ2-7	TGTGCCAGCAGCTTAAATATGGCTAGCGGGAGAGATCTGGAGTACTTC	CASSLNMASGRDLEYF
-	-	TRBV19	TRBJ1-2	TGTGCCAGTAGTATTGCTCAGGGAGCTGGCTACACCTTC	CASSIAQGAGYTF
-	once	TRBV7-9	TRBJ2-2	TGTGCCAGCAGCTTATCAGGCACCGGGGAGCTGTTTTTT	CASSLSGTGELFF